Reported below is one TCR beta chain. This table comes from immunoSEQ multiplex PCR, and its TCRdb copy is limited to in-frame clones, with some not included. The sample lists roughly 66,000 clones, approximately 80% occurring once. The CDR3 extends over 13 amino acids. In germline, CDR1 is SEHNR, CDR2 FQNEAQ (reference sequence). V shed 5 bases, J shed 4 bases, and the junction held 5 bases outside the gene matches. This entry comes from a study of OX40 agonist ivuxolimab in advanced cancers. The sequence was collected from an adult with an advanced solid tumor such as melanoma, head and neck, liver or kidney cancer. Source: CD4+ or CD8+ T cells sorted from blood, taken in a trial of the OX40 agonist ivuxolimab. V is TRBV7-9 and J is TRBJ2-7, with 7 bases identical to TRBD1. The CDR3 here is CASSRDSSYEQYF. Here the CDR3 DNA reads TGTGCCAGCAGCCGGGACAGTTCTTACGAGCAGTACTTC.